This T cell receptor (beta chain) was sequenced during a study of blood T cells in healthy people across ages. With a J-beta primer mix and a sample-barcoded 5' primer, a second PCR ran about 7 to 11 cycles. One entry per CDR3 protein results from TCRdb running MiXCR on the 5' RACE reads. The sample carries hundreds of thousands of distinct CDR3 sequences, under 45% recorded once. This clonotype was detected a few times. Those donating, healthy Caucasian individuals from Russia, were aged about 6 to 95. The CDR3 covers 17 residues. With 0 bases clipped from V and 4 bases from J, the junction kept 8 bases outside the gene matches. Looked up from germline, CDR1 is SGHTA and CDR2 is FQGNSA.

The receptor was isolated from a man aged 55 to 70 in good health. This chain links TRBV7-2 with TRBJ2-5; 10 bases map to TRBD2. Sequencing was done on a sample of blood. The CDR3 DNA follows: TGTGCCAGCAGCTTAGCCCGTCTAGCGGGGGCGGGAGAGACCCAGTACTTC. This sequence encodes CASSLARLAGAGETQYF.